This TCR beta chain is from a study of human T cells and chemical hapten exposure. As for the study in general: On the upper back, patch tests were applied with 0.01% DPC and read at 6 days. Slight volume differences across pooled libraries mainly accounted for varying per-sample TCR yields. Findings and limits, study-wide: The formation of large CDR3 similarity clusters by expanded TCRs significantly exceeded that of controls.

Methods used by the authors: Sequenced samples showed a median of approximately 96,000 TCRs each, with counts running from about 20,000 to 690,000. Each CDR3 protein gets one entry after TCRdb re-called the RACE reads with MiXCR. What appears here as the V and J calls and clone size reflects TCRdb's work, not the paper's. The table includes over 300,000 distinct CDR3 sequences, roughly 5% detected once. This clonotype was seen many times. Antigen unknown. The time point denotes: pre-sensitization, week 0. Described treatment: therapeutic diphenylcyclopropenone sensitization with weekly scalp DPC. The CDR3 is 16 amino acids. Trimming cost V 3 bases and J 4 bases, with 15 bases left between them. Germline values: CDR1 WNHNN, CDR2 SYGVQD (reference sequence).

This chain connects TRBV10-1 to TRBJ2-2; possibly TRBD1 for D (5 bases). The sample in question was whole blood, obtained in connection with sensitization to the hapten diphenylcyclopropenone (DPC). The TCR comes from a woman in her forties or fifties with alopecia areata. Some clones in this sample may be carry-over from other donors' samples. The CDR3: CASSDPGRQGTGELFF. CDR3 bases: TGCGCCAGCAGTGACCCCGGGCGGCAGGGCACCGGGGAGCTGTTTTTT.